The 15 T cell receptor beta chains below all came from one sample that was sequenced in a study of blood T cell repertoires in COVID-19. Sequenced by immunoSEQ multiplex PCR; TCRdb stores in-frame clones only, minus some. The table includes tens of thousands of clones, under 70% detected once. The sequencing sample was made of peripheral blood. The receptors here all came from a woman aged 70-85 years with acute or convalescent COVID-19.

This clone was seen only a few times. Here the CDR3 DNA reads TGTGCCAGCAGCCAAGAGTTGAGCAGGGAAGAGACCCAGTACTTC. Residues: CASSQELSREETQYF. This chain uses TRBV14 with TRBJ2-5, with a weak D call TRBD1 (5 bases). The CDR3 is made up of 15 amino acids. Germline V gene lookup returns CDR1 SGHDN and CDR2 FVKESK. Trimming stripped 0 bases from V and 3 bases from J, with 11 bases between.

The V gene is TRBV7-6, the J gene TRBJ2-1, with a tentative D call TRBD2 (6 bases). V gave up 5 bases and J gave up 7 bases, with 12 bases separating them. The CDR3 spans 13 residues. The germline CDR1 and CDR2 sequences are SGHVS and FNYEAQ. The CDR3 loop reads CASSKTRGNEQFF. CDR3 in DNA: TGTGCCAGCAGCAAGACTAGAGGAAATGAGCAGTTCTTC.

The chain recombines TRBV7-8 with TRBJ1-1; 7 positions agree with TRBD1. Germline V gene lookup returns CDR1 SGHVS and CDR2 FQNEAQ. CDR3 size: 13 residues. Germline trimming cut 5 bases from V and 7 bases from J; bases unmatched to any gene: 7. CDR3 nucleotides: TGTGCCAGCAGCCCGGGGACAGCAAATGAAGCTTTCTTT. This encodes CASSPGTANEAFF.

The chain joins TRBV14 to TRBJ2-7; D is possibly TRBD1 (5 bases). CDR3 size: 15 residues. The germline V and J ends were trimmed by 4 bases and 1 base, with 14 bases remaining between them. Germline V CDR1 and CDR2: SGHDN, FVKESK. CDR3 sequence (DNA): TGTGCCAGCAGCCCCCGACAGACTTGGTCCTACGAGCAGTACTTC. Its protein is CASSPRQTWSYEQYF. The whole variable domain, filled in from reference TRBV14 and TRBJ2-7, reads EAGVTQFPSHSVIEKGQTVTLRCDPISGHDNLYWYRRVMGKEIKFLLHFVKESKQDESGMPNNRFLAERTGGTYSTLKVQPAELEDSGVYFCASSPRQTWSYEQYFGPGTRLTVT.

The chain carries TRBV15 and TRBJ1-5; D is uncertain. V shed 1 base and J shed 4 bases, with 11 bases lying between them. Germline V gene data show CDR1 as LNHNV and CDR2 as YYDKDF (reference sequence). The CDR3 has 15 residues. The CDR3 region has the DNA TGTGCCACCAGCAGAGGTAACGGGGTTAATCAGCCCCAGCATTTT. It specifies CATSRGNGVNQPQHF.

The V call is TRBV28, the J call TRBJ2-3, with 7 positions matching TRBD1. In germline, CDR1 is MDHEN, CDR2 SYDVKM. This CDR3 has 15 amino acids. V lost 1 base and J lost 4; bases outside the gene matches: 5. The CDR3 nucleotides read TGTGCCAGCAGTTTATCACAGGGGTGGGCAGATACGCAGTATTTT. Translating it yields CASSLSQGWADTQYF.

The chain links TRBV7-9 to TRBJ2-1; 9 bases map to TRBD2. Germline-derived CDR1 and CDR2 are SEHNR and FQNEAQ (reference sequence). V gave up 5 bases and J gave up 5 bases; unmatched junction bases: 10. The CDR3 totals 16 residues. The CDR3 is CASSTWTSEKDNEQFF. CDR3 bases: TGTGCCAGCAGCACCTGGACTAGCGAAAAGGACAATGAGCAGTTCTTC.

CDR3 sequence reads: CASSPTSFQETQYF. CDR3 in DNA: TGTGCCAGCAGTCCGACTAGTTTTCAAGAGACCCAGTACTTC. The rearrangement links TRBV2 to TRBJ2-5, with a possible D match to TRBD2 (6 bases). V lost 5 bases, J lost 2 bases, and 12 bases lay in between. This CDR3 is built from 14 residues. Germline CDR1 SNHLY, CDR2 FYNNEI.

The J gene is TRBJ2-5, the V gene TRBV5-1, with TRBD2 as a possible D gene (5 bases). This CDR3 is built from 14 residues. The V gene lost 0 bases and the J gene lost 5 bases, with 11 bases spanning the gap. The germline CDR1 and CDR2 sequences are SGHRS and YFSETQ. CDR3 sequence (DNA): TGCGCCAGCAGCTTGGGAGCGGAGCGGGAGACCCAGTACTTC. It encodes CASSLGAERETQYF.

This clone was seen a handful of times. J is TRBJ2-7 and V is TRBV2; 7 positions match TRBD2. CDR1 is SNHLY and CDR2 is FYNNEI in the germline V gene. Trimming took 6 bases from V and 0 from J; bases not matched to a gene: 11. The CDR3 covers 16 residues. This CDR3 reads CASSRTSDPSSYEQYF. The CDR3 DNA reads TGTGCCAGCAGCCGTACTAGCGACCCGAGCTCCTACGAGCAGTACTTC.

The chain employs TRBV19 and TRBJ2-3; D is possibly TRBD1 (6 bases). The ends were cut back, 5 bases at V and 1 base at J, with 22 bases in the middle. This CDR3 spans 18 amino acids. CDR1 is LNHDA and CDR2 is SQIVND in the germline V gene (reference sequence). The DNA of the CDR3 is TGTGCCAGTAGTTACGGGACGCAGGGGATTATAGGCACAGATACGCAGTATTTT. Its protein is CASSYGTQGIIGTDTQYF.

The chain joins TRBV29-1 to TRBJ2-3, with D perhaps TRBD2 (6 bases). Trimming shortened V by 4 bases and J by 4 bases, and 12 bases separated the two germline ends. This CDR3 contains 13 residues. Per the germline V gene, CDR1 is SQVTM and CDR2 is ANQGSEA. The CDR3 loop reads CSVGASVADTQYF. CDR3 DNA: TGCAGCGTTGGGGCTAGCGTAGCAGATACGCAGTATTTT.

This clone was found a few times. J is TRBJ2-1 and V is TRBV15; 10 nucleotides agree with TRBD2. The CDR3 consists of 15 residues. Unmatched junction bases numbered 5, after V lost 3 bases and J lost 6 bases. In germline, CDR1 is LNHNV, CDR2 YYDKDF (reference sequence). The chain's CDR3 is CATSRGLANTNEQFF. CDR3 coding DNA: TGTGCCACCAGCAGGGGACTAGCGAACACCAATGAGCAGTTCTTC. The variable domain in full, with the rest retrieved from reference TRBV15 and TRBJ2-1, is DAMVIQNPRYQVTQFGKPVTLSCSQTLNHNVMYWYQQKSSQAPKLLFHYYDKDFNNEADTPDNFQSRRPNTSFCFLDIRSPGLGDTAMYLCATSRGLANTNEQFFGPGTRLTVL.

This clone has only a few counts. V usage is TRBV7-9 and J usage is TRBJ2-5, with TRBD1 matching over 8 bases. CDR3 length: 13 residues. Trimming at V came to 6 bases and at J to 3 bases, leaving 3 bases not matched to a gene. Germline-derived CDR1 and CDR2 are SEHNR and FQNEAQ (reference sequence). The CDR3 DNA reads as TGTGCCAGCAGGCAGACAGGGGAAGAGACCCAGTACTTC. It is translated as CASRQTGEETQYF.

The chain combines TRBV24-1 with TRBJ2-2; tentatively, D is TRBD2 (5 bases). Per germline, CDR1 KGHDR and CDR2 SFDVKD. Trimming stripped 0 bases from V and 5 bases from J, with 12 bases between. CDR3 length: 16 residues. The CDR3 region is CATSDLGGLGTGELFF. The CDR3, as DNA: TGTGCCACCAGTGATTTGGGCGGACTTGGGACCGGGGAGCTGTTTTTT.